Here is one T cell receptor beta chain with its context. Antigen specificity is unknown. The entry originates in a study of a mutant IDH1 vaccine in newly diagnosed glioma. Study overall: Most patients had received both radiotherapy and temozolomide, the prior options being radiotherapy, temozolomide, or both.

Time point: week 35, safety follow-up. In every dose of vaccine, 300 ug of mutant IDH1 20-mer peptide was given alongside topical imiquimod. All eight of the vaccinations patients received fell in weeks 1, 3, 5, 7, 11, 15, 19 and 23. Tumors from donors were new WHO grade 3 or 4 IDH1-mutant astrocytomas with ATRX loss. Points from the study as a whole: The vaccine induced immune responses, and these occurred in about 93% of patients.

The CDR3 loop spans 16 amino acids. Germline CDR1 reads MGHRA; CDR2 reads YSYEKL. Trimming pared 0 bases from V and 5 bases from J, leaving 14 bases between. This table comes from immunoSEQ multiplex PCR, and its TCRdb copy is limited to in-frame clones, with some not included. The sample contains about 47,000 clones, around 89% of which appear only once. The chain has TRBV4-1 and TRBJ2-1; D not resolved. The sample consisted of PBMCs, taken from a glioma patient whose treatment included an IDH1 peptide vaccine. This TCR came from a woman aged 40 to 49 with glioma. The CDR3 loop reads CASSQDARWVNNEQFF. The CDR3 region has the DNA TGCGCCAGCAGCCAAGATGCGCGGTGGGTAAACAATGAGCAGTTCTTC.